These 5 T cell receptor beta chains were all obtained from the same sample, sequenced in a study of T cell repertoires in cytomegalovirus infection. TCRdb analysed the reads with MiXCR anew, one entry per CDR3 protein. The sample records 150,000 to 200,000 distinct CDR3 sequences, roughly 9.8% being singletons. Sequencing used PBMCs. These receptors were taken from a human donor in good health (CMV status not recorded). Some clones in this sample may be carry-over from other donors' samples.

This clonotype came up a few times. The chain carries TRBV18 and TRBJ1-5; D perhaps matches TRBD1 (5 bases). The CDR3 covers 16 residues. Per germline, CDR1 KGHSH and CDR2 LQKENI. V was shortened by 4 bases and J by 0 bases, with 13 bases between the two germline ends. Here the CDR3 reads CASSLKDTNSNQPQHF. The CDR3 DNA sequence: TGTGCCAGCTCACTGAAGGACACAAATAGCAATCAGCCCCAGCATTTT. Full variable domain (missing parts from reference TRBV18 and TRBJ1-5): NAGVMQNPRHLVRRRGQEARLRCSPMKGHSHVYWYRQLPEEGLKFMVYLQKENIIDESGMPKERFSAEFPKEGPSILRIQQVVRGDSAAYFCASSLKDTNSNQPQHFGDGTRLSIL.

This clonotype was observed at least ten times. The chain combines TRBV7-2 with TRBJ2-2; D is unclear. V lost 5 bases to trimming and J lost 4 bases, with 5 bases between them. The CDR3 consists of 12 residues. Germline V gene lookup returns CDR1 SGHTA and CDR2 FQGNSA. CDR3 protein: CASSLPTGELFF. CDR3 sequence (DNA): TGTGCCAGCAGCCTCCCCACCGGGGAGCTGTTTTTT.

This sequence joins TRBV28 and TRBJ1-2; perhaps TRBD1 as D (6 bases). Trimming took off 5 bases at V and 8 bases at J, with 15 bases between the two ends. Germline V CDR1 and CDR2: MDHEN, SYDVKM. The CDR3 extends over 13 amino acids. This CDR3 is CASSGGWVRGYTF. Written as DNA, the CDR3 is TGTGCCAGCAGTGGGGGCTGGGTGCGGGGCTACACCTTC.

This clonotype was counted at least ten times. This chain uses TRBV7-2 with TRBJ2-7; 7 bases are a match to TRBD2. CDR1 is SGHTA, CDR2 FQGNSA, per germline. There are 14 residues in the CDR3. Trimming removed 6 bases from V and 3 bases from J; junction bases left unmatched: 8. CDR3 loop: CASSEASGIYEQYF. The CDR3 nucleotides are TGTGCCAGCAGTGAGGCTAGCGGCATCTACGAGCAGTACTTC.

This clonotype was detected a few times. The V gene is TRBV5-1, the J gene TRBJ2-3, with 9 bases matching TRBD1. V dropped 4 bases and J dropped 5; count of bases not matched to a gene: 8. Germline assignment: CDR1 SGHRS and CDR2 YFSETQ. This CDR3 contains 15 residues. CDR3 sequence (DNA): TGCGCCAGCAGCACACAGGGGGCAGTCATAGATACGCAGTATTTT. Its protein product is CASSTQGAVIDTQYF.